This TCR beta chain stems from a study of cytomegalovirus exposure and HLA in healthy donors. Study findings and constraints: The HLA-A and HLA-B alleles of most subjects were reportedly predicted accurately from TCR beta sequences. For TCR beta chains, V- and J-gene trimming was later linked to a missense DCLRE1C variant.

60 Vbeta and 13 Jbeta primers were used in PCR. Assay: immunoSEQ multiplex PCR; the TCRdb copy retains only in-frame clones and omits some. The sample carries tens of thousands of clones, roughly 44% recorded once. Samples came from healthy bone marrow donors. On this clone itself: Antigen specificity is unknown.

The clonotype comes from a woman between 50 and 59 years old in good health and CMV-seronegative. Sequenced material: PBMCs.

The CDR3 bases are TGCGCCAGCAGCCCTGGGGCTAGCGGTGCAGATACGCAGTATTTT. It specifies CASSPGASGADTQYF. J is TRBJ2-3 and V is TRBV5-1; 7 positions match TRBD2. Germline V CDR1 and CDR2: SGHRS, YFSETQ. The CDR3 contains 15 residues. V trimming: 4 bases; J trimming: 4 bases; junction bases outside the gene matches: 9.